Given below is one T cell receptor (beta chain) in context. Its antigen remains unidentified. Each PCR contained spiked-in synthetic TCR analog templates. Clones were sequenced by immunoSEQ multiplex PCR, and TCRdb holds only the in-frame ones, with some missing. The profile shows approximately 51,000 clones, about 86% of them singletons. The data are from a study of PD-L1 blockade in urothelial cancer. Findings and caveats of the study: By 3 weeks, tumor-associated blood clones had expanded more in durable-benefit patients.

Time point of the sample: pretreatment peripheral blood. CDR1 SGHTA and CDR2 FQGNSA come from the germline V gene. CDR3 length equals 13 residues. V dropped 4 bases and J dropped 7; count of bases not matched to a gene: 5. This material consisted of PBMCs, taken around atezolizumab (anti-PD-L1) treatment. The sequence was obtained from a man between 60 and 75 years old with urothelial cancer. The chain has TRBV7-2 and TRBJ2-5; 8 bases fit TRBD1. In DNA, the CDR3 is TGTGCCAGCAGCTCTACCACAGGGGGGACCCAGTACTTC. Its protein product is CASSSTTGGTQYF.